The TCR beta chain described here comes from a study of T-cell reconstitution after alpha-beta-depleted transplantation in children. Study-wide results and limits: As was reported, about two months after transplant, alpha-beta T cells came from several hundred expanded graft clones. Some patients' high day-60 TCRbeta diversity was attributed to recipient cells surviving conditioning. Once a year had passed after transplant, T-cell counts and diversity came mostly from newly produced T cells.

Germline V CDR1 and CDR2: MNHEY, SMNVEV (reference sequence). The CDR3 is 16 residues long. Trimming removed 2 bases at V and 7 bases at J, with 18 bases between. This clonotype was detected many times. What it binds is unknown. Preparing the TCRbeta library involved the use of unique molecular identifiers. MiXCR, applied by TCRdb to the PCR reads, yields one record per CDR3 protein. The sample has approximately 300,000 distinct CDR3 sequences, 10% seen once. This clonotype was obtained from a boy less than two years old with acute myeloid leukemia, due to receive a stem cell transplant. This chain links TRBV27 with TRBJ2-1; possible D gene TRBD1, 5 bases. The sequenced sample was PBMCs, obtained before TCRalphabeta/CD19-depleted stem cell transplant. The CDR3 is CASSLQGRVSLNEQFF. The CDR3 region has the DNA TGTGCCAGCAGTTTACAGGGCAGGGTCTCGCTGAATGAGCAGTTCTTC.